This entry features one TCR beta chain sequence. In this sample, this clonotype turned up a few times. Its target antigen remains unknown. Per-nucleotide qualities are absent, and no much larger clonotype sits a single base away. The library came from 5' RACE. This sample was sequenced with an Illumina HiSeq 2000. Template switching added a universal primer binding site, and the final cDNA carried a unique molecular identifier that allowed TCR cDNA molecules to be counted accurately. First-strand cDNA for TCR alpha and beta chains was synthesized from specific primers in the conserved constant-segment region. To control for contamination, each cDNA library was double barcoded with a SMART-Mk sample barcode plus Illumina barcodes. TruSeq adapter sequences along with Illumina sample barcodes were introduced in two successive PCR steps. The TCR alpha and beta cDNA libraries were sequenced on the Illumina HiSeq platform using custom primers. As for how the authors treated the data: MiGEC was used to process raw reads and extract unique molecular identifiers, and MiXCR was used to find CDR3 positions. Recombination models were inferred per individual with the repgenHMM and IGoR tools using an EM algorithm. Shared clonotype analysis was performed with the tcR package in R, normalizing sharing by the product of cloneset sizes. To study raw recombination free of thymic and clonal selection effects, out-of-frame nonproductive sequences were analyzed. In TCRdb, the public reads were trimmed at Q25 with fastp and aligned with MiXCR, with productive beta chains retained. A single entry per CDR3 protein holds the most common genes and DNA from its merged rows. For this entry, the V and J calls and clone size follow TCRdb and not the study's own pipeline. The sample contains around 530,000 distinct CDR3 sequences, roughly 15% of them found a single time. The ten largest clones take up roughly 0.46% of the sample.

This sample is part of a study of identical twins (dated by TCRdb to 2016 to 2017). As for the study more broadly: TCR alpha and beta repertoires from monozygotic twins, unrelated adults of various ages and cord blood were deep-sequenced to test whether fetal clonotypes persist. To rule out contamination, the twin experiments were replicated at different times with different library preparation protocols. Study-wide conclusions, independent of this receptor: The excess sharing between twins in beta out-of-frame sequences was weaker because fewer shared sequences reduced the signal-to-noise ratio. Abundant cord blood beta clonotypes carried fewer insertions; young adult naive repertoires showed a weaker similar trend, while memory repertoires showed none. Conclusions relied on cross-sectional statistical analysis, since the same donors could not be followed over many years. Invariant T cells such as MAIT and iNKT could partly confound zero-insertion analyses, though diverse VJ usage argued against this for most clonotypes. In monozygotic twins, out-of-frame TCR alpha sharing was systematically underestimated by recombination models, although the models agreed with sharing between unrelated individuals. Out-of-frame TCR alpha sequences shared between twins showed an excess of low generation-probability sequences compared with coincidental sharing between unrelated individuals.

CDR1 and CDR2 were assigned from the germline V gene as SGHTA and FQGNSA. V and J are truncated by 8 bases and 1 base respectively, leaving an intervening sequence of 12 bases. The CDR3 runs 13 amino acids, cysteine and phenylalanine included. Only CDR3 DNA is held: 39 bases, read in frame from base 1. Only healthy Caucasian donors were included. Three pairs of female monozygotic twins, all aged about 18 to 29 years, made up the twin cohort. CD4+ and CD8+ T cell populations were isolated with positive isolation kits from Invitrogen. The same sample was also studied in work on yellow fever vaccine responses in identical twins. Taken from the second paper: The T cell response to vaccination in identical twins was reported by the authors to appear partly convergent and partly personalized. In the study, vaccine-responding T cell clones were precisely tracked in identical twins.

The clonotype was recovered from a woman aged 18-35 years in good health. Specimen: CD4+ T cells sorted from blood. This chain is built from TRBV7-2 and TRBJ2-7, and the D gene may be TRBD2, 5 bases matching. The CDR3 here reads CASGNRGSYEQYF. The nucleotide sequence is given as TGTGCCAGCGGTAATCGGGGTTCCTACGAGCAGTACTTC.